This paragraph reports one T cell receptor (beta chain). Its specificity is not known. This entry is derived from a study of blood T cells in healthy people across ages. CDR1 is GTSNPN and CDR2 is SVGIG in the germline V gene (reference sequence). Trimming removed 2 bases from V and 1 base from J, with 9 bases in between. The CDR3 is 14 residues long. Study results and limitations: Roughly linear declines in TCR beta diversity per million T cells occurred with age. A greater number of naive CD4+ cells and higher diversity distinguished long-lived donors from aged donors. Unsorted PBMCs ruled out conclusive naive versus antigen-experienced comparison.

PCR was performed a second time for roughly 6 to 12 cycles using a sample-barcoded 5' primer and a J-beta primer mix. TCRdb itself ran the 5' RACE reads through MiXCR, one entry per CDR3 protein. The sample includes hundreds of thousands of distinct CDR3 sequences, roughly 30% of them seen just once. The chain uses TRBV30 and TRBJ1-5; maybe TRBD1 (6 bases). This sequence originates from an elderly woman in good health. Input material: blood. The CDR3 protein is CAWSRGGSNQPQHF. The CDR3 DNA reads as TGTGCCTGGAGTCGAGGGGGAAGCAATCAGCCCCAGCATTTT.